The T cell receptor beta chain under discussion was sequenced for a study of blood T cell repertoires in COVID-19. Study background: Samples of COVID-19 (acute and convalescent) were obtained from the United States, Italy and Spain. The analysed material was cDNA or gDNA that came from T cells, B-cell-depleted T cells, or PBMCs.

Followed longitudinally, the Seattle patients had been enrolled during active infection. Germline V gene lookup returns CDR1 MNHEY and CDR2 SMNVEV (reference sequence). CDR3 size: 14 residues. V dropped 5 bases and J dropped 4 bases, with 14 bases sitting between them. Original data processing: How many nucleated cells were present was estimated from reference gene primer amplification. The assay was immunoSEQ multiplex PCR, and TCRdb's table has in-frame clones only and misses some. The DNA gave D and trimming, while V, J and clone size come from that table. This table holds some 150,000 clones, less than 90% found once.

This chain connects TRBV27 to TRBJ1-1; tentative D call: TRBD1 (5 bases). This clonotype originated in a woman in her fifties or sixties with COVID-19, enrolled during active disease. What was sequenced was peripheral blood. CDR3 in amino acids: CASSPDTFATEAFF. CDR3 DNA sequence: TGTGCCAGCAGTCCGGACACATTTGCCACTGAAGCTTTCTTT.